This entry is about one T cell receptor beta chain. The CDR3 is made up of 14 amino acids. CDR1 and CDR2 (germline): SGHDT, YYEEEE. V was pared by 2 bases and J by 3 bases, with 10 bases between. This entry comes from a study of T-cell reconstitution after alpha-beta-depleted transplantation in children. Using unique molecular identifiers, the investigators prepared the TCRbeta library. TCRdb analysed the PCR reads with MiXCR anew, one entry per CDR3 protein. This sample carries hundreds of thousands of distinct CDR3 sequences, approximately 10% of them seen once, and the ten largest clones take 5% to 7%.

The chain employs TRBV5-6 and TRBJ2-3, with D uncertain. This receptor was identified in a human donor who donated a stem cell graft to a child with acute lymphoblastic leukemia. Sequenced material: PBMCs from the stem cell graft donor, taken from the stem cell graft. This CDR3 reads CASSFWAPTDTQYF. CDR3 DNA sequence: TGTGCCAGCAGCTTTTGGGCACCTACAGATACGCAGTATTTT.